Included here is one T cell receptor (beta chain) sequence, with context. Its specificity is unknown. With 8 bases removed from V and 4 bases from J, the gap between germline ends came to 11 bases. The CDR3 consists of 13 residues. Germline assignment: CDR1 SGHAT and CDR2 FQNNGV. This record belongs to a study of shared clonotypes between healthy human individuals. Across the study: Contributing individuals were two females and three males aged 18 to 49. The study, taken as a whole, reports: Compared with clonotypes that all four donors shared, non-shared clonotypes had lower generation probabilities. Larger richness was generally estimated for naive than memory subsets.

Template for every sorted-subset replicate PCR totaled about 200 ng DNA, around 33,000 T cell genomes. Assay used: immunoSEQ multiplex PCR; TCRdb lists only in-frame clones, some missing. This table holds about 1.5 million clones, 95% to 99% found once. The sample was naive CD4+ T cells sorted from blood. The subset denotes: CD45RA+ positively selected. The TCR was taken from a man aged 30-40 years in good health. This chain links TRBV11-2 with TRBJ2-2; possibly TRBD1 for D (6 bases). The CDR3 reads CASGEQGTGELFF. The CDR3 DNA reads TGTGCCAGCGGCGAACAGGGCACCGGGGAGCTGTTTTTT.